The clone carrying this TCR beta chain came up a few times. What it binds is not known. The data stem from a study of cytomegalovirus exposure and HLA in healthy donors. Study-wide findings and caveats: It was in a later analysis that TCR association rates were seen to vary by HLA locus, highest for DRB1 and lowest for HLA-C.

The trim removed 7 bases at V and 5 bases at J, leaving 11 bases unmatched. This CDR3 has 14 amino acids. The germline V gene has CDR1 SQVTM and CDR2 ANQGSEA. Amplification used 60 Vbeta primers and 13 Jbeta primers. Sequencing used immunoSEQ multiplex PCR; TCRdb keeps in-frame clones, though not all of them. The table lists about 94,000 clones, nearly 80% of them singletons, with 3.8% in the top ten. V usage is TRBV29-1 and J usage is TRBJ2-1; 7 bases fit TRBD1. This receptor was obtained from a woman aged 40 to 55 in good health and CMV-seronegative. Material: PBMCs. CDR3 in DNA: TGCAGCGCACAGGGGTCGACCCGGGACAATGAGCAGTTCTTC. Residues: CSAQGSTRDNEQFF.